The clone carrying this T cell receptor (beta chain) was seen ten or more times. Its antigen is still unknown. This entry is derived from a study of T-cell reconstitution after alpha-beta-depleted transplantation in children. Whole-study results and caveats: There were some patients whose high TCRbeta diversity at day 60 came from surviving recipient T cells and thymic progenitors. Diversity and T-cell counts at one year after transplant derived mostly from new T cells.

Molecular barcoding with unique molecular identifiers was used for the TCRbeta library. TCRdb recomputed calls from the PCR reads with MiXCR, one row per CDR3 protein. The sample includes roughly 160,000 distinct CDR3 sequences, around 10% of them seen just once. Trimming took 6 bases from V and 3 from J; bases not matched to a gene: 8. Germline V CDR1 and CDR2: SQVTM, ANQGSEA. The CDR3 runs to 14 residues. The chain recombines TRBV29-1 with TRBJ2-3; 8 nucleotides agree with TRBD1. Sequencing used PBMCs, obtained before TCRalphabeta/CD19-depleted stem cell transplant. This sequence was found in a boy aged 2-15 years with acute myeloid leukemia, due to receive a stem cell transplant. CDR3 region: CSVVDRGMTDTQYF. The CDR3 nucleotides read TGCAGCGTCGTCGACAGGGGAATGACAGATACGCAGTATTTT.